A selection of T cell receptor beta chains follows, all from one sample in a study of identical twins. TCRdb processed the 5' RACE reads anew with MiXCR; each CDR3 protein has one entry. This sample has about 200,000 distinct CDR3 sequences, with about 7.5% found just once. The same data also went into a second study, on yellow fever vaccine responses in identical twins.

Material: memory (CD45RO+) T cells sorted from blood. The receptors shown here come from a woman aged 18-29 years in good health. CDR3s include the opening cysteine and the closing phenylalanine or tryptophan. D genes are given only for firm matches. Size is omitted from some rows. Given values are once, few, many or a class for expanded clones.

J gene | clone size | D gene | V gene | CDR3 protein | CDR3 DNA
TRBJ1-2 | many | . | TRBV5-1 | CASSLDLTAGYTF | TGCGCCAGCAGCTTGGACTTGACAGCTGGCTACACCTTC
TRBJ2-3 | . | . | TRBV6-6 | CASGGPDTQYF | TGTGCCAGCGGAGGGCCAGATACGCAGTATTTT
TRBJ2-7 | . | TRBD1 | TRBV5-1 | CASSLVGQGVSRGEYEQYF | TGCGCCAGCAGCTTGGTTGGACAGGGGGTCTCTCGGGGGGAATACGAGCAGTACTTC
TRBJ2-5 | . | TRBD2 | TRBV20-1 | CSALTSGGLQETQYF | TGCAGTGCTCTGACTAGCGGGGGGCTCCAAGAGACCCAGTACTTC
TRBJ2-3 | many | . | TRBV7-2 | CASSLAQAGTQYF | TGTGCCAGCAGCTTAGCGCAAGCCGGGACGCAGTATTTT
TRBJ2-2 | many | . | TRBV7-2 | CASSFLPSELFF | TGTGCCAGCAGCTTCCTCCCTTCGGAGCTGTTTTTT
TRBJ1-3 | . | . | TRBV4-1 | CASSPYGVLISGNTIYF | TGCGCCAGCAGCCCCTACGGGGTTCTCATCTCTGGAAACACCATATATTTT
TRBJ1-2 | few | TRBD1 | TRBV5-1 | CASSAGTAGGLMGGYTF | TGCGCCAGCAGCGCAGGGACAGCAGGGGGTTTAATGGGTGGCTACACCTTC
TRBJ2-2 | . | TRBD1 | TRBV5-5 | CASSLNRGRGYTGELFF | TGTGCCAGCAGTTTAAACAGGGGAAGGGGGTACACCGGGGAGCTGTTTTTT
TRBJ2-3 | many | . | TRBV28 | CASSFLEDRTDTQYF | TGTGCCAGCAGTTTCCTGGAGGATCGCACAGATACGCAGTATTTT
TRBJ1-5 | many | TRBD1 | TRBV24-1 | CATSDPGQDNQPQHF | TGTGCCACCAGTGATCCCGGACAGGATAATCAGCCCCAGCATTTT
TRBJ2-3 | many | . | TRBV12-3/TRBV12-4 | CASSLIKPDTQYF | TGTGCCAGCAGTTTAATAAAACCAGATACGCAGTATTTT
TRBJ2-3 | few | TRBD2 | TRBV7-2 | CASSLRTGGRTDTQYF | TGTGCCAGCAGCCTCCGAACGGGGGGACGCACAGATACGCAGTATTTT
TRBJ2-7 | . | . | TRBV28 | CASSLEDRGEQYF | TGTGCCAGCAGTTTAGAGGATCGTGGTGAGCAGTACTTC
TRBJ1-6 | . | TRBD1 | TRBV4-2 | CASSQDLPGGGSPLHF | TGTGCCAGCAGCCAAGATCTCCCAGGGGGGGGTTCACCCCTCCACTTT
TRBJ1-4 | few | . | TRBV4-3 | CASSQTVNEKLFF | TGCGCCAGCAGTCAAACGGTTAATGAAAAACTGTTTTTT
TRBJ2-7 | . | TRBD1 | TRBV25-1 | CASSESGTGGIHEQYF | TGTGCCAGCAGTGAATCAGGGACAGGGGGAATCCACGAGCAGTACTTC
TRBJ1-5 | . | . | TRBV6-1 | CASSETINQPQHF | TGTGCCAGCAGTGAAACCATCAATCAGCCCCAGCATTTT
TRBJ2-7 | . | TRBD2 | TRBV15 | CATRDTRTSTQYF | TGTGCCACGCGGGACACCCGGACTAGCACCCAGTACTTC
TRBJ2-3 | many | TRBD2 | TRBV29-1 | CSVAGGKDTQYF | TGCAGCGTTGCGGGAGGGAAAGATACGCAGTATTTT
TRBJ1-1 | few | TRBD1 | TRBV27 | CASSRGGLGTEAFF | TGTGCCAGCAGCAGGGGGGGTTTGGGCACTGAAGCTTTCTTT
TRBJ1-3 | many | TRBD1 | TRBV5-1 | CASRSGQGSSGNTIYF | TGCGCCAGCAGGTCGGGACAGGGAAGCTCTGGAAACACCATATATTTT
TRBJ2-3 | . | . | TRBV18 | CASSPDSWGSGTDTQYF | TGTGCCAGCTCACCCGATTCCTGGGGGAGCGGCACAGATACGCAGTATTTT
TRBJ2-1 | . | . | TRBV5-8 | CASSFAGQPYNEQFF | TGTGCCAGCAGCTTTGCTGGGCAACCCTACAATGAGCAGTTCTTC
TRBJ2-1 | . | TRBD2 | TRBV24-1 | CATSDGLVLPYNEQFF | TGTGCCACCAGTGACGGACTAGTCCTCCCCTACAATGAGCAGTTCTTC
TRBJ1-2 | few | . | TRBV2 | CASRKDTHYGYTF | TGTGCCAGCAGGAAGGACACTCACTATGGCTACACCTTC
TRBJ2-7 | many | . | TRBV20-1 | CSLEKLDREEYYEQYF | TGCAGCCTAGAGAAGCTAGACAGGGAGGAGTACTACGAGCAGTACTTC
TRBJ2-3 | many | . | TRBV7-3 | CASSPDRFTDTQYF | TGTGCCAGCAGCCCAGACCGGTTCACAGATACGCAGTATTTT
TRBJ2-1 | few | TRBD2 | TRBV28 | CASSLYLAGSPGTYNEQFF | TGTGCCAGCAGTTTATACCTAGCGGGGTCTCCCGGGACCTACAATGAGCAGTTCTTC
TRBJ2-1 | . | . | TRBV20-1 | CSAIPNPLPYEQFF | TGCAGTGCTATCCCCAACCCCCTTCCCTATGAGCAGTTCTTC
TRBJ2-5 | . | TRBD1 | TRBV6-2/TRBV6-3 | CASSGQGHETQYF | TGTGCCAGCAGTGGACAGGGCCACGAGACCCAGTACTTC
TRBJ2-7 | few | . | TRBV5-6 | CASSLLTGTTYEQYF | TGTGCCAGCAGCTTGTTAACGGGGACGACCTACGAGCAGTACTTC